The 7 T cell receptor beta chains below come from one sample, sequenced in a study of response to subunit inactivated influenza vaccine. Via MiXCR, TCRdb re-called the RT-PCR reads, giving one row per CDR3 protein. The profile shows about 620,000 distinct CDR3 sequences, approximately 10% of them singletons. This same sample was also part of a study on T cells expressing NK-cell markers. That paper notes: UMIs were included in TCR beta cDNA generated by 5'RACE template switching.

This specimen was PBMCs from blood, taken on the day of vaccination. Source of these receptors: a man between 50 and 59 years old who received an inactivated influenza vaccine.

The sample holds a few counts of this clonotype. A much larger clone differs from this one at a single base, so this may be a read error. This rearrangement joins TRBV6-1 to TRBJ2-1; 11 bases agree with TRBD2. Per the germline V gene, CDR1 is MNHNS and CDR2 is SASEGT. The CDR3 runs to 15 residues. Losses at the gene ends were 6 bases for V and 4 bases for J; bases not matched to a gene: 5. CDR3 sequence reads: CASSRGTSGYNEQFF. In DNA form, the CDR3 reads TGTGCCAGCAGCCGCGGGACTAGCGGATACAATGAGCAGTTCTTC.

V and J are TRBV12-3 or TRBV12-4 and TRBJ2-1, with 11 bases fitting TRBD2. V shed 5 bases, J shed 2 bases, and the junction held 2 bases outside the gene matches. The CDR3 totals 15 residues. CDR3 protein: CASSELAGAYNEQFF. CDR3 nucleotides: TGTGCCAGCAGTGAACTAGCGGGGGCCTACAATGAGCAGTTCTTC.

The J gene is TRBJ2-2, the V gene TRBV19, with 7 positions matching TRBD1. The CDR3 is made up of 15 amino acids. From germline, CDR1 is LNHDA and CDR2 SQIVND (reference sequence). V lost 5 bases to trimming and J lost 3 bases; unmatched junction nucleotides: 6. The CDR3 nucleotides read TGTGCCAGTAGTGCCACAGGGGCCGACACCGGGGAGCTGTTTTTT. It specifies CASSATGADTGELFF.

This clonotype was seen a few times. The rearrangement uses TRBV10-3 and TRBJ2-4; tentative D call: TRBD1 (6 bases). The CDR3 covers 16 residues. Looked up from germline, CDR1 is ENHRY and CDR2 is SYGVKD. V lost 5 bases, J lost 0 bases, and 14 bases lay in between. The CDR3 region has the DNA TGTGCCATCAGTCTAACAGGGCCTCTAGCCAAAAACATTCAGTACTTC. Its protein product is CAISLTGPLAKNIQYF.

The chain joins TRBV20-1 to TRBJ2-1; 9 bases match TRBD2. Germline loops: CDR1 DFQATT, CDR2 SNEGSKA (reference sequence). This CDR3 is 15 amino acids long. The trim removed 0 bases at V and 3 bases at J, leaving 3 bases unmatched. The CDR3 here is CSARDAREGYNEQFF. In DNA, the CDR3 is TGCAGTGCTAGAGATGCGCGGGAGGGCTACAATGAGCAGTTCTTC.

This clonotype was observed at least ten times. The chain joins TRBV20-1 to TRBJ2-2; D possibly matches TRBD1 or TRBD2 (5 bases each). Germline V gives CDR1 DFQATT, CDR2 SNEGSKA (reference sequence). The germline V and J ends were trimmed by 0 bases and 6 bases, with 11 bases remaining between them. CDR3 length: 14 amino acids. The CDR3 DNA follows: TGCAGTGCTAGAGATCCCAGAGGGGCCGGGGAGCTGTTTTTT. Translation: CSARDPRGAGELFF.

The V call is TRBV3-1, the J call TRBJ1-5; the D is unclear. CDR3 size: 13 residues. V lost 1 base to trimming and J lost 7 bases, with 8 bases between them. CDR1 and CDR2 from the germline V gene are LGHDT and YNNKEL (reference sequence). CDR3 DNA: TGTGCCAGCAGCCAAGGACGGGCGCAGCCCCAGCATTTT. Protein product: CASSQGRAQPQHF.